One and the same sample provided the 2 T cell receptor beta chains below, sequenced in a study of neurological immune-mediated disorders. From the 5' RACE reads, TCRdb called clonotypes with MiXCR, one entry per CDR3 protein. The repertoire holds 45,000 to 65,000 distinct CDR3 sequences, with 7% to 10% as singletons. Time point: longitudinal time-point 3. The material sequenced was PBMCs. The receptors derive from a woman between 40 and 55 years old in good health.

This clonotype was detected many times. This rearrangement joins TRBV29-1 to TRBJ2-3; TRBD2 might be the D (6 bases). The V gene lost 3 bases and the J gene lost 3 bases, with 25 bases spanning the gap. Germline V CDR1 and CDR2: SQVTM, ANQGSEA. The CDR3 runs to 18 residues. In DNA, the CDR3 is TGCAGCGTTGACGCCCACCGGGACTCAGGCCCTTGGACAGATACGCAGTATTTT. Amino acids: CSVDAHRDSGPWTDTQYF.

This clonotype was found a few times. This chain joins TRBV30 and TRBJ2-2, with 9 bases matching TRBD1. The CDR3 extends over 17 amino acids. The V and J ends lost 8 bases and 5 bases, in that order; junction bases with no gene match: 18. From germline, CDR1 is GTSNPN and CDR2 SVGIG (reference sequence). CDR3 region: CATTTYRDRVPTGELFF. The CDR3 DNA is TGTGCCACTACAACCTACCGGGACAGGGTCCCTACCGGGGAGCTGTTTTTT. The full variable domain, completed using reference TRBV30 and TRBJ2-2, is SQTIHQWPATLVQPVGSPLSLECTVEGTSNPNLYWYRQAAGRGLQLLFYSVGIGQISSEVPQNLSASRPQDRQFILSSKKLLLSDSGFYLCATTTYRDRVPTGELFFGEGSRLTVL.